This entry lists 30 T cell receptor beta chains sequenced from one sample in a study of CD4 T cells in relation to SARS-CoV-2 and coronaviruses. Before the COVID-19 pandemic, during about 2011-2019, CD4+ T cells were taken from unexposed donors. CD4+ T cells were isolated from the cells after around 9 days of culture. Which antigens these TCRs recognize remains unknown. Clones were sequenced by immunoSEQ multiplex PCR, and TCRdb holds only the in-frame ones, with some missing. The sample records about 23,000 clones, 76% being singletons. Sequencing was done on a sample of CD4+ T cells from PBMCs, cultured in vitro. The receptor source for this set is a human donor in good health.

The V gene is TRBV3-1 (or the pseudogene TRBV3-2), the J gene TRBJ2-1; D might be TRBD1 or TRBD2, each matching 5 bases. The CDR3 contains 13 residues. The V end lost 4 bases, the J end lost 9 bases, and 13 bases lay between the germline ends. From germline, CDR1 is LGHDT and CDR2 YNNKEL (reference sequence). The CDR3 DNA reads TGTGCCAGCAGCCGGACTTCTGGGGGTGAGCAGTTCTTC. Its translation is CASSRTSGGEQFF.

This clone was seen a handful of times. This chain uses TRBV19 with TRBJ1-6; D might be TRBD1 (6 bases). Between the trimmed V and J ends, which lost 5 bases and 6 bases, there was a span of 14 bases. The CDR3 covers 15 residues. CDR1 is LNHDA and CDR2 is SQIVND in the germline V gene (reference sequence). DNA for the CDR3: TGTGCCAGTAGTGTCCCCTCCAGGGGTAATTCACCCCTCCACTTT. Translating gives CASSVPSRGNSPLHF.

This clone is a singleton in its sample. The rearrangement links TRBV28 to TRBJ2-1; D is ambiguous. This CDR3 is 12 amino acids long. Germline CDR1 is MDHEN and CDR2 is SYDVKM. V was pared by 5 bases and J by 10 bases, with 12 bases between. The CDR3 is CASSVQEKEQFF. CDR3 in DNA: TGTGCCAGCAGTGTCCAGGAGAAGGAGCAGTTCTTC.

The chain is built from TRBV28 and TRBJ2-2; D gene unclear. Trimming pared 7 bases from V and 4 bases from J, leaving 7 bases between. Germline V lookup: CDR1 MDHEN, CDR2 SYDVKM. This CDR3 has 12 residues. Here the CDR3 DNA reads TGTGCCAGCACCAGGTTCACCGGGGAGCTGTTTTTT. Translating it yields CASTRFTGELFF.

The chain has TRBV24-1 and TRBJ2-3, with D perhaps given as TRBD1 or TRBD2 (7 bases each). There are 16 residues in the CDR3. Germline V gives CDR1 KGHDR, CDR2 SFDVKD. Trimming cost V 3 bases and J 4 bases, with 16 bases left between them. CDR3 protein: CATSDPSRGRADTQYF. In DNA form, the CDR3 reads TGTGCCACCAGTGATCCATCCAGGGGGAGGGCAGATACGCAGTATTTT.

The genes are TRBV19 and TRBJ1-6; the D is unclear. The ends were cut back, 10 bases at V and 5 bases at J, with 18 bases in the middle. This CDR3 has 15 amino acids. Germline CDR1 LNHDA, CDR2 SQIVND (reference sequence). CDR3 nucleotides: TGTGCCACCAAACAAGTTTTTACTGATAATTCACCCCTCCACTTT. Translation gives CATKQVFTDNSPLHF.

This clone has a handful of counts. The chain employs TRBV5-1 and TRBJ2-3; perhaps D is TRBD1 or TRBD2 (6 bases each). CDR3 length: 15 residues. Trimming took off 2 bases at V and 4 bases at J, with 14 bases between the two ends. CDR1 and CDR2 from the germline V gene are SGHRS and YFSETQ. CDR3 coding DNA: TGCGCCAGCAGCTTTGGCACAGGGAGGCCAGATACGCAGTATTTT. Encoded protein: CASSFGTGRPDTQYF.

This chain connects TRBV10-3 to TRBJ2-2, with D perhaps TRBD1 (5 bases). V lost 1 base and J 7 bases, leaving 10 bases between the germline ends. The CDR3 covers 14 residues. CDR1 and CDR2 (germline): ENHRY, SYGVKD. The CDR3 nucleotides read TGTGCCATCAGTGAGTTACCGGACATCGGGGAGCTGTTTTTT. Its protein is CAISELPDIGELFF.

The chain couples TRBV18 to TRBJ1-4; TRBD1 matches at 9 bases. This CDR3 has 14 residues. Looked up from germline, CDR1 is KGHSH and CDR2 is LQKENI. The ends lost 3 bases at V and 10 bases at J; junction bases unmatched: 6. The CDR3 protein is CASSPNMGQGKLFF. The CDR3 DNA is TGTGCCAGCTCACCTAATATGGGACAGGGAAAACTGTTTTTT. Supplemented by reference TRBV18 and TRBJ1-4, the full variable domain reads NAGVMQNPRHLVRRRGQEARLRCSPMKGHSHVYWYRQLPEEGLKFMVYLQKENIIDESGMPKERFSAEFPKEGPSILRIQQVVRGDSAAYFCASSPNMGQGKLFFGSGTQLSVL.

The chain employs TRBV12-5 and TRBJ2-6; D unclear. The CDR3 has 18 residues. Trimming shortened V by 0 bases and J by 0 bases, and 12 bases separated the two germline ends. In germline, CDR1 is LGHNT, CDR2 FRNRAP. CDR3: CASGLVRDGRSGANVLTF. CDR3 coding DNA: TGTGCTAGTGGTTTGGTACGAGACGGCCGCTCTGGGGCCAACGTCCTGACTTTC.

CDR3 protein: CASSEQGSHEQFF. The CDR3 nucleotides read TGTGCCAGCAGCGAACAGGGTAGCCATGAGCAGTTCTTC. The chain combines TRBV5-4 with TRBJ2-1; maybe TRBD1 (6 bases). The V gene's germline CDR1 is SGHNT and CDR2 YYREEE (reference sequence). V was pared by 4 bases and J by 8 bases, with 13 bases between. The CDR3 runs 13 residues.

V gene TRBV30 combines with J gene TRBJ1-1; D not certain. The CDR3 extends over 12 amino acids. V lost 2 bases to trimming and J lost 0 bases, with 4 bases between them. The germline V gene encodes CDR1 GTSNPN and CDR2 SVGIG (reference sequence). DNA of the CDR3: TGTGCCTGGAGTCACATGAACACTGAAGCTTTCTTT. Amino acid sequence: CAWSHMNTEAFF.

V gene TRBV5-1 combines with J gene TRBJ2-3; TRBD2 matches at 11 bases. The ends lost 8 bases at V and 3 bases at J; junction bases unmatched: 5. CDR3 length: 14 residues. In germline, CDR1 is SGHRS, CDR2 YFSETQ. As DNA, the CDR3 is TGCGCCAGTAGGACTAGCGGGCTTACAGATACGCAGTATTTT. Translating it yields CASRTSGLTDTQYF. Full variable domain (missing parts from reference TRBV5-1 and TRBJ2-3): KAGVTQTPRYLIKTRGQQVTLSCSPISGHRSVSWYQQTPGQGLQFLFEYFSETQRNKGNFPGRFSGRQFSNSRSEMNVSTLELGDSALYLCASRTSGLTDTQYFGPGTRLTVL.

The chain is built from TRBV15 and TRBJ2-7; D is uncertain. Germline V CDR1 and CDR2: LNHNV, YYDKDF (reference sequence). The length of the CDR3 is 14 residues. V lost 5 bases to trimming and J lost 3 bases, with 14 bases between them. DNA for the CDR3: TGTGCCACCAGCCAAATACCAAAACACTACGAGCAGTACTTC. Amino acids: CATSQIPKHYEQYF.

This chain joins TRBV30 and TRBJ1-2, with D perhaps TRBD1 (5 bases). V shed 5 bases and J shed 6 bases, with 7 bases lying between them. Germline V gene sequence: CDR1 GTSNPN, CDR2 SVGIG (reference sequence). The CDR3 sequence is 10 residues long. CDR3 sequence (DNA): TGTGCCTGGGGGGGGGATGGCTACACCTTC. This encodes CAWGGDGYTF.

The gene calls are TRBV2 and TRBJ1-2; perhaps TRBD1 as D (5 bases). CDR1 SNHLY and CDR2 FYNNEI come from the germline V gene. Trimming took 7 bases from V and 3 from J, leaving 15 bases between them. This CDR3 has 14 amino acids. The CDR3 loop reads CASTASGVDYGYTF. The CDR3 nucleotides are TGTGCCAGCACCGCTTCGGGGGTCGACTATGGCTACACCTTC.

This clone was seen a handful of times. The V and J genes are TRBV30 and TRBJ2-7; 10 positions match TRBD2. The CDR3 has 18 residues. Losses at the gene ends were 4 bases for V and 3 bases for J; bases not matched to a gene: 18. The germline CDR1 and CDR2 sequences are GTSNPN and SVGIG (reference sequence). The CDR3 nucleotides are TGTGCCTGGACCCGGGGACTTTCCGGACTAGCGGAAGGCTACGAGCAGTACTTC. This codes for CAWTRGLSGLAEGYEQYF.

The rearrangement uses TRBV3-1 (or the pseudogene TRBV3-2) and TRBJ2-1, with TRBD2 matching 10 bases. This CDR3 has 18 amino acids. In germline, CDR1 is LGHDT, CDR2 YNNKEL (reference sequence). The J segment lost 7 bases and the V segment lost 6 bases, leaving 18 bases of the junction unmatched. CDR3 DNA: TGTGCCAGCAGACCCACCTTATCAGCGGGAGGGCCCCGGAATGAGCAGTTCTTC. Its translation is CASRPTLSAGGPRNEQFF.

The CDR3 loop is CASSPGVAGDTEAFF. The DNA of the CDR3 is TGTGCCAGCTCACCTGGGGTCGCAGGGGACACTGAAGCTTTCTTT. The V and J genes are TRBV18 and TRBJ1-1, with D possibly being TRBD1 (6 bases). This CDR3 spans 15 amino acids. Germline CDR1 and CDR2: KGHSH and LQKENI. V was pared by 3 bases and J by 3 bases, with 14 bases between. The whole variable domain, remainder taken from reference TRBV18 and TRBJ1-1, is NAGVMQNPRHLVRRRGQEARLRCSPMKGHSHVYWYRQLPEEGLKFMVYLQKENIIDESGMPKERFSAEFPKEGPSILRIQQVVRGDSAAYFCASSPGVAGDTEAFFGQGTRLTVV.

The chain uses TRBV12-3 or TRBV12-4 and TRBJ1-1; no clear D gene. The CDR3 runs to 13 residues. With 7 bases removed from V and 0 bases from J, the gap between germline ends came to 9 bases. The CDR3 loop is CASNGQMNTEAFF. DNA for the CDR3: TGTGCCAGCAATGGGCAAATGAACACTGAAGCTTTCTTT.

A few counts support this clone. This chain links TRBV2 with TRBJ1-6; TRBD1 matches 7 bases. The CDR3 is made up of 15 amino acids. The V gene end was trimmed by 4 bases and the J gene end by 4 bases; junction bases not matched to a gene: 4. In germline, CDR1 is SNHLY, CDR2 FYNNEI. The CDR3: CASSASTGYNSPLHF. The CDR3 DNA reads TGTGCCAGCAGTGCTTCGACAGGGTATAATTCACCCCTCCACTTT.

The gene calls are TRBV5-1 and TRBJ1-1; D unresolved. The CDR3 runs 15 residues. Trimming left V 3 bases short and J 2 bases short, with 14 bases between. Germline loops: CDR1 SGHRS, CDR2 YFSETQ. The CDR3 DNA follows: TGCGCCAGCAGCTCGGCCGGCCGGTTTAACACTGAAGCTTTCTTT. Translated, it gives CASSSAGRFNTEAFF.

The chain uses TRBV5-6 and TRBJ1-5, with a weak D call TRBD1 (6 bases). The V gene's germline CDR1 is SGHDT and CDR2 YYEEEE. This CDR3 contains 17 residues. The V gene lost 3 bases and the J gene lost 4 bases, with 20 bases spanning the gap. The CDR3 region is CASSSRGHWSRNQPQHF. For the CDR3, the DNA is TGTGCCAGCAGCTCCCGGGGACACTGGTCTCGAAATCAGCCCCAGCATTTT.

In its sample, this clone was seen once. The V gene is TRBV7-9, the J gene TRBJ1-1, with unresolved D. The CDR3 covers 12 residues. Trimming shortened V by 2 bases and J by 3 bases, and 4 bases separated the two germline ends. Germline loops: CDR1 SEHNR, CDR2 FQNEAQ (reference sequence). CDR3 protein: CASSLLYTEAFF. The CDR3 bases are TGTGCCAGCAGCTTACTGTACACTGAAGCTTTCTTT.

V usage is TRBV12-3 or TRBV12-4 and J usage is TRBJ2-1; D might be TRBD2 (6 bases). V was cut by 2 bases and J by 11 bases, with 10 bases left in between. The CDR3 length is 12 residues. CDR3 residues: CASSLFAGKQFF. For the CDR3, the DNA is TGTGCCAGCAGTTTATTTGCGGGAAAGCAGTTCTTC.

This chain connects TRBV10-3 to TRBJ1-2; possibly TRBD1 for D (6 bases). Germline lookup yields CDR1 ENHRY and CDR2 SYGVKD. CDR3 length: 16 residues. Trimming pared 6 bases from V and 1 base from J, leaving 18 bases between. Here the CDR3 DNA reads TGTGCCATCAGCTCACAGGGTTTACCCGTTAACTATGGCTACACCTTC. Protein product: CAISSQGLPVNYGYTF.

The rearrangement links TRBV5-4 to TRBJ2-1; the match to TRBD2 covers 9 bases. The V and J ends lost 1 base and 7 bases, in that order; junction bases with no gene match: 6. The CDR3 covers 15 residues. The germline V gene has CDR1 SGHNT and CDR2 YYREEE (reference sequence). The CDR3 DNA is TGTGCCAGCAGCTTGCAGCGGGGGGTGGGTAATGAGCAGTTCTTC. It encodes CASSLQRGVGNEQFF.

This chain joins TRBV9 and TRBJ1-5, with 7 positions matching TRBD1. CDR1 is SGDLS and CDR2 is YYNGEE in the germline V gene. CDR3 length: 14 residues. J was trimmed by 2 bases and V by 6 bases; bases with no gene match: 5. Written as DNA, the CDR3 is TGTGCCAGCAACAGACAGGGTGGCAATCAGCCCCAGCATTTT. Its protein is CASNRQGGNQPQHF.

The chain is built from TRBV24-1 and TRBJ2-3; possible D gene TRBD1, 5 bases. Germline V lookup: CDR1 KGHDR, CDR2 SFDVKD. This CDR3 is built from 15 residues. V dropped 5 bases and J dropped 1 base, with 12 bases sitting between them. CDR3 coding DNA: TGTGCCACCAGTGCTCAGGGTAGTGGCACAGATACGCAGTATTTT. Its translation: CATSAQGSGTDTQYF.

This clone appeared a few times. The chain is built from TRBV5-8 and TRBJ1-2, with TRBD1 matching 7 bases. The CDR3 spans 15 residues. Germline values: CDR1 SGHTS, CDR2 YDEGEE. Trimming took 4 bases from V and 2 from J; bases not matched to a gene: 8. The CDR3 nucleotides are TGTGCCAGCAGCGGGAGGGGGACAGCCAACTATGGCTACACCTTC. This codes for CASSGRGTANYGYTF.